The present T cell receptor beta chain was sequenced within a study of tissue T cells after allogeneic stem cell transplantation. Study observations and caveats: Blood and spleen captured only part of the tissue TCR repertoire.

TCRdb's copy holds only in-frame clones and misses some; the assay was immunoSEQ multiplex PCR. This table has 8,000 to 10,000 clones, 60% to 80% appearing once. This clone was seen only a few times. Its antigen is currently unknown. Retrospectively chosen non-transplant comparators had other cancers and at least five gastrointestinal samples, without known gastrointestinal disease. The TCR was taken from a male donor aged 60 or over with lung cancer. The input for sequencing was tissue from the stomach, taken at autopsy.

The DNA of the CDR3 is TGTGCCAGCTCACCATCCCCAGCAACTAATGAAAAACTGTTTTTT. Translating gives CASSPSPATNEKLFF. J is TRBJ1-4 and V is TRBV18; D call uncertain. Germline V CDR1 and CDR2: KGHSH, LQKENI. The CDR3 is 15 residues long. Trimming removed 2 bases from V and 0 bases from J, with 7 bases in between.